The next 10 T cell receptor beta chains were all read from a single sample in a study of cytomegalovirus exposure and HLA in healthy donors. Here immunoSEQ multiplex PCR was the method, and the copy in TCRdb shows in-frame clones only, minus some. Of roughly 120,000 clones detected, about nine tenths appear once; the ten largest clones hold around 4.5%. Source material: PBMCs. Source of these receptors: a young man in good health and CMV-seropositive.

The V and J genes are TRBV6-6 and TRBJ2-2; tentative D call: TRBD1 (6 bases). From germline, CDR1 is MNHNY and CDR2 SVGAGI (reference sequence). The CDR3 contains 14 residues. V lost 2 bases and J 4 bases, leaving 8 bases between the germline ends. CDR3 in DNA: TGTGCCAGCAGTTACGGGGGCGGCACCGGGGAGCTGTTTTTT. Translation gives CASSYGGGTGELFF.

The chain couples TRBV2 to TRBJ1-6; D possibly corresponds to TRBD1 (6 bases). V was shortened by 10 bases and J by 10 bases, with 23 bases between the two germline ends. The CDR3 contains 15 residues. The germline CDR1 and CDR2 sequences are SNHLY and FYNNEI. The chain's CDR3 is CATRGPGDFRSPLHF. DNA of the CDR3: TGTGCCACCAGAGGGCCAGGGGATTTTCGCTCACCCCTCCACTTT.

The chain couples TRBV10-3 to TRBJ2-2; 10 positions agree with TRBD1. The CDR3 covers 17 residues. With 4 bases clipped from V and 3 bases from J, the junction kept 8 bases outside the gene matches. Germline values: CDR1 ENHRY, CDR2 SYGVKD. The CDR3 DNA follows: TGTGCCATCAGTGGATCCCCCGGGACAGGGGACACCGGGGAGCTGTTTTTT. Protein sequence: CAISGSPGTGDTGELFF.

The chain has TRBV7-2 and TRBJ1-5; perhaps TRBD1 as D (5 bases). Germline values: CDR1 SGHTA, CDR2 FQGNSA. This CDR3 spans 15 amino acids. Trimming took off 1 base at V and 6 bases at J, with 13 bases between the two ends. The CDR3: CASSLDKGFTQPQHF. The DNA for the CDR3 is TGTGCCAGCAGCTTAGATAAGGGGTTTACTCAGCCCCAGCATTTT.

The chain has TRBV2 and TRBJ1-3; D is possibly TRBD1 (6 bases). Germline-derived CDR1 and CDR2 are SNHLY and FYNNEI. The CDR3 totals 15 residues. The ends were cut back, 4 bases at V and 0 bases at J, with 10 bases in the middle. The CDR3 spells CASSGGRRSGNTIYF. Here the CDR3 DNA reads TGTGCCAGCAGTGGGGGGCGGCGCTCTGGAAACACCATATATTTT.

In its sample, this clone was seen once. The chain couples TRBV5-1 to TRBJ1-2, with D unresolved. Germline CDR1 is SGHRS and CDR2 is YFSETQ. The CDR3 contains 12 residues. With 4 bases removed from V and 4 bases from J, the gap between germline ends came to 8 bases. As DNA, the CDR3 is TGCGCCAGCAGCCAAGAGGGCTATGGCTACACCTTC. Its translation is CASSQEGYGYTF.

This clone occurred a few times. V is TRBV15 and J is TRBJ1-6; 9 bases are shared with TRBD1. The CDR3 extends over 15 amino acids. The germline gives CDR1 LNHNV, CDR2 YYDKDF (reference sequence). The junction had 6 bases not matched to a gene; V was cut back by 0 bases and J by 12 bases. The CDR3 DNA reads TGTGCCACCAGCAGAGACGGGACAGGGTTTCAACCCCTCCACTTT. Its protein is CATSRDGTGFQPLHF.

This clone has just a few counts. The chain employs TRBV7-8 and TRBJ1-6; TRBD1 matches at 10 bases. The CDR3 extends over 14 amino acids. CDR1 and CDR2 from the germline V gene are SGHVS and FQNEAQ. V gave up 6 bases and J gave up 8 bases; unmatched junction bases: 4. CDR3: CASRDRGRDSPLHF. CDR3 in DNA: TGTGCCAGCAGAGACAGGGGGCGGGATTCACCCCTCCACTTT.

CDR3 sequence: CASSTTGTGGGEQYF. The CDR3 region has the DNA TGTGCCAGCTCAACTACCGGGACAGGGGGAGGCGAGCAGTACTTC. The V and J genes are TRBV18 and TRBJ2-7, with TRBD1 matching 11 bases. The CDR3 runs to 15 residues. Germline V gives CDR1 KGHSH, CDR2 LQKENI. V trimming: 5 bases; J trimming: 6 bases; junction bases outside the gene matches: 9.

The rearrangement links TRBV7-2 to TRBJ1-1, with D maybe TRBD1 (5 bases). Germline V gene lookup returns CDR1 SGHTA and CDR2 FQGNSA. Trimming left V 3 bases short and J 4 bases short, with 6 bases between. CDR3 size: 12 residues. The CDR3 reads CASSLGPTEAFF. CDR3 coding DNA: TGTGCCAGCAGCTTGGGGCCCACTGAAGCTTTCTTT. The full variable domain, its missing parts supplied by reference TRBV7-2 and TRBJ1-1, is GAGVSQSPSNKVTEKGKDVELRCDPISGHTALYWYRQSLGQGLEFLIYFQGNSAPDKSGLPSDRFSAERTGGSVSTLTIQRTQQEDSAVYLCASSLGPTEAFFGQGTRLTVV.